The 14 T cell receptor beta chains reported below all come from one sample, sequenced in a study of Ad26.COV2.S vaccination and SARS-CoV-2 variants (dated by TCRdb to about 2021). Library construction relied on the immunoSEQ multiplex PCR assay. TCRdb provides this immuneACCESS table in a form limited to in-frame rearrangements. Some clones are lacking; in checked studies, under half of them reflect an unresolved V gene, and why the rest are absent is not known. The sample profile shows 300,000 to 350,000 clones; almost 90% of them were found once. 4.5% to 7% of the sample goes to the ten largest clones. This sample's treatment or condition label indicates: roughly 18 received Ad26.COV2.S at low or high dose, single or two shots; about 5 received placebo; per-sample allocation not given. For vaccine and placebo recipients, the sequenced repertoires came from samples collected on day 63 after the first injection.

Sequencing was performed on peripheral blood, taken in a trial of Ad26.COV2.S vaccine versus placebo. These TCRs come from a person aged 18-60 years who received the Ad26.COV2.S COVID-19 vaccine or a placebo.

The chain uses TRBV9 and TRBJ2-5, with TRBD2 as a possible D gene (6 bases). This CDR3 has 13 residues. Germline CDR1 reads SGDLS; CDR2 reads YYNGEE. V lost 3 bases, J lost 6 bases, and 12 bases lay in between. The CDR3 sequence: CASSARDLQTQYF. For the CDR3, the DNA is TGTGCCAGCAGCGCCCGGGACTTACAGACCCAGTACTTC. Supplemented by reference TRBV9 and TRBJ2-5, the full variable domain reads DSGVTQTPKHLITATGQRVTLRCSPRSGDLSVYWYQQSLDQGLQFLIQYYNGEERAKGNILERFSAQQFPDLHSELNLSSLELGDSALYFCASSARDLQTQYFGPGTRLLVL.

CDR3 DNA: TGTGCCAGTAGTCTGGTGACAGCGGGGGCCACTGAAGCTTTCTTT. Translating gives CASSLVTAGATEAFF. The chain links TRBV19 to TRBJ1-1, with D possibly matching TRBD1 (6 bases). Trimming stripped 5 bases from V and 4 bases from J, with 17 bases between. This CDR3 is built from 15 residues. Germline CDR1 is LNHDA and CDR2 is SQIVND (reference sequence).

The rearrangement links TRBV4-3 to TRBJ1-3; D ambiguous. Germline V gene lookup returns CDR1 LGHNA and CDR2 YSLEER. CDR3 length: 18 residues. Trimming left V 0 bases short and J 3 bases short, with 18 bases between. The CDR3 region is CASSQEIVRGGNGNTIYF. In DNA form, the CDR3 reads TGCGCCAGCAGCCAAGAAATTGTACGGGGTGGGAATGGAAACACCATATATTTT.

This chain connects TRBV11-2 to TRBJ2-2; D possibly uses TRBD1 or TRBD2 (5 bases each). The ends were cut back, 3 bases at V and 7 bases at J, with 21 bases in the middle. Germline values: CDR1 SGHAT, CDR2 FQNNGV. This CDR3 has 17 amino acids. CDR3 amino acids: CASSFVRDGDLVGELFF. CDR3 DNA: TGTGCCAGCAGCTTCGTCCGGGACGGTGATCTCGTCGGGGAGCTGTTTTTT.

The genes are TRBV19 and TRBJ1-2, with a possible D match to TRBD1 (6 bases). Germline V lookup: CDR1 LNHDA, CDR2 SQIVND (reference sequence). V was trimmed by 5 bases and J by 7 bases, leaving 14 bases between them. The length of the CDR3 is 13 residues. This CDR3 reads CASSSTGGFGYTF. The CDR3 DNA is TGTGCCAGTAGTTCGACCGGGGGCTTTGGCTACACCTTC.

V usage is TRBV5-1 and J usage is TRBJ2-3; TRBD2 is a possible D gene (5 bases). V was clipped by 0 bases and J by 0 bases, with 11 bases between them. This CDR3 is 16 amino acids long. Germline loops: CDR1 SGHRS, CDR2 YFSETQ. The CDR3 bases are TGCGCCAGCAGCTTGGGAACGGGATCGAGCACAGATACGCAGTATTTT. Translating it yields CASSLGTGSSTDTQYF. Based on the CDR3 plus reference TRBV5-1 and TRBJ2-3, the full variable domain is KAGVTQTPRYLIKTRGQQVTLSCSPISGHRSVSWYQQTPGQGLQFLFEYFSETQRNKGNFPGRFSGRQFSNSRSEMNVSTLELGDSALYLCASSLGTGSSTDTQYFGPGTRLTVL.

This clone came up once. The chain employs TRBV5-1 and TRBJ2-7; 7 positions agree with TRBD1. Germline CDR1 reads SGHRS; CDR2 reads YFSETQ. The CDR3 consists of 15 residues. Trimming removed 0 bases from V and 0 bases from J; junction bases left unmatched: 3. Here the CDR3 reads CASSLGQGFSYEQYF. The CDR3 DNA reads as TGCGCCAGCAGCTTGGGACAGGGATTCTCCTACGAGCAGTACTTC.

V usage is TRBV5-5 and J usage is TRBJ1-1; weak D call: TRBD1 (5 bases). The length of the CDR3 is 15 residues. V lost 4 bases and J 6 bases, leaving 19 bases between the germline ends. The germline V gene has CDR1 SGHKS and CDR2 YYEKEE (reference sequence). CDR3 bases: TGTGCCAGCAGCCCGGGGGACCGGAGACGGGCTGAAGCTTTCTTT. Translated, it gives CASSPGDRRRAEAFF. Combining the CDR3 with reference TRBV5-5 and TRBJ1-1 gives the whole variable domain DAGVTQSPTHLIKTRGQQVTLRCSPISGHKSVSWYQQVLGQGPQFIFQYYEKEERGRGNFPDRFSARQFPNYSSELNVNALLLGDSALYLCASSPGDRRRAEAFFGQGTRLTVV.

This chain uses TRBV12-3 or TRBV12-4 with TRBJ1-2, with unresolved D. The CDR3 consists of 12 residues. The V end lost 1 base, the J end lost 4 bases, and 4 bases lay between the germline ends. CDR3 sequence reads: CASSLGVYGYTF. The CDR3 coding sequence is TGTGCCAGCAGTTTAGGGGTCTATGGCTACACCTTC.

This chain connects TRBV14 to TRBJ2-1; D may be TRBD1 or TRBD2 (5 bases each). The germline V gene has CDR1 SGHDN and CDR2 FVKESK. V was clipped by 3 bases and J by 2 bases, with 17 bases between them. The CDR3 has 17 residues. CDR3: CASSHPRDGSPYNEQFF. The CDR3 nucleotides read TGTGCCAGCAGCCACCCCAGGGACGGCAGCCCCTACAATGAGCAGTTCTTC. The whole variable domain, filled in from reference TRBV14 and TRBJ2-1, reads EAGVTQFPSHSVIEKGQTVTLRCDPISGHDNLYWYRRVMGKEIKFLLHFVKESKQDESGMPNNRFLAERTGGTYSTLKVQPAELEDSGVYFCASSHPRDGSPYNEQFFGPGTRLTVL.

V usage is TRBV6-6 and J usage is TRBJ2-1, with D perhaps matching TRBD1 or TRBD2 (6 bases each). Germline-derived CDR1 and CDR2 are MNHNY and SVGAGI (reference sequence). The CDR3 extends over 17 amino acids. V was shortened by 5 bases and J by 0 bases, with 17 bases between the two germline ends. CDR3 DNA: TGTGCCAGCAGTCCCGGGGGCGGCGGCAGCTCCTACAATGAGCAGTTCTTC. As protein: CASSPGGGGSSYNEQFF.

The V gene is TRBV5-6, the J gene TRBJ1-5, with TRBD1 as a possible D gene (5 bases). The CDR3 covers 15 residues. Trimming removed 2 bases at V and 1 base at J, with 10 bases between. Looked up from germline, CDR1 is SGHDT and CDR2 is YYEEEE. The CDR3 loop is CASSFSWGSNQPQHF. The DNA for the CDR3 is TGTGCCAGCAGCTTTTCGTGGGGGAGCAATCAGCCCCAGCATTTT.

CDR3 DNA: TGTGCCAGTAGTATAGTCCCCCGGGACCACGAGCAGTACTTC. Translation: CASSIVPRDHEQYF. The gene calls are TRBV19 and TRBJ2-7; D is tentatively TRBD1 or TRBD2 (5 bases each). CDR1 and CDR2 from the germline V gene are LNHDA and SQIVND (reference sequence). The CDR3 has 14 amino acids. Trimming cost V 1 base and J 5 bases, with 12 bases left between them.

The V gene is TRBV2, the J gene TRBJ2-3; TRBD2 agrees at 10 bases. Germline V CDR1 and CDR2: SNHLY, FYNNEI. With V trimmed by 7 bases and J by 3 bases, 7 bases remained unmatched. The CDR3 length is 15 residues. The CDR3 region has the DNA TGTGCCAGCAACGGACTAGCGGTACCAACAGATACGCAGTATTTT. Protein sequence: CASNGLAVPTDTQYF.